This T cell receptor beta chain stems from a study of post-analysis software for immune sequencing data. As regards this clonotype: Antigen: not known.

General study results and limits: In patients, about 5 TRBV segments were more frequent than in controls, with TRBV5-6, TRBV5-1 and TRBV20-1 among them. Comparison with controls showed significantly lower normalized Chao1 diversity in multiple sclerosis patients.

The J segment lost 4 bases and the V segment lost 6 bases, leaving 16 bases of the junction unmatched. Germline V gene sequence: CDR1 DFQATT, CDR2 SNEGSKA (reference sequence). CDR3 length: 16 residues. Included in the TCR beta cDNA libraries were unique molecular identifiers. TCRdb reprocessed the PCR reads with MiXCR, giving one entry per CDR3 protein. The table has 150,000 to 200,000 distinct CDR3 sequences, under 40% seen once. This TCR came from a girl aged 10 to 17 with multiple sclerosis. The chain couples TRBV20-1 to TRBJ2-7; 9 bases fit TRBD2. The sequencing here drew on blood, taken after autologous hematopoietic stem cell transplantation. This CDR3 is CSAVAGAPRGFYEQYF. Written as DNA, the CDR3 is TGCAGTGCGGTAGCGGGAGCCCCCCGCGGGTTTTACGAGCAGTACTTC.